This T cell receptor (beta chain) was sequenced in a study of shared clonotypes between healthy human individuals. CDR1 is MNHNY and CDR2 is SVGAGI in the germline V gene (reference sequence). V was shortened by 8 bases and J by 1 base, with 13 bases between the two germline ends. This CDR3 spans 14 amino acids. Measured with immunoSEQ multiplex PCR; TCRdb has only the in-frame clones, and not every one. Here the sample spans about 2.4 million clones, approximately 94% being singletons. Sample: naive CD4+ T cells from PBMCs. The subset was: CD45RA+ positively selected. This receptor was identified in a man aged 18 to 30 in good health. Some clones in this sample may be carry-over from other donors' samples. The V and J genes are TRBV6-6 and TRBJ2-3; TRBD1 might be the D (5 bases). The CDR3 DNA reads TGTGCCAGCGACCGGACACCTGGCACAGATACGCAGTATTTT. This gives the protein CASDRTPGTDTQYF.